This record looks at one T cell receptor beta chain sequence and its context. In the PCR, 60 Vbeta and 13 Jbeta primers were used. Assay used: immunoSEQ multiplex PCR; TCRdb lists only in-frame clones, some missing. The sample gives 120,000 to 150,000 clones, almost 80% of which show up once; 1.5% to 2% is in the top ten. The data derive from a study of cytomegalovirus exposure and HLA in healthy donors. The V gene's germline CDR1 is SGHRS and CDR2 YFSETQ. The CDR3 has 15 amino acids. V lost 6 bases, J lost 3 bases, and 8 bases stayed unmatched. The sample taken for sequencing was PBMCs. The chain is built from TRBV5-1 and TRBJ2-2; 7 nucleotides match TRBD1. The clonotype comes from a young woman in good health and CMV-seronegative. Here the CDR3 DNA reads TGCGCCAGCAAAAGGGATGACAGGGACACCGGGGAGCTGTTTTTT. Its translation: CASKRDDRDTGELFF.